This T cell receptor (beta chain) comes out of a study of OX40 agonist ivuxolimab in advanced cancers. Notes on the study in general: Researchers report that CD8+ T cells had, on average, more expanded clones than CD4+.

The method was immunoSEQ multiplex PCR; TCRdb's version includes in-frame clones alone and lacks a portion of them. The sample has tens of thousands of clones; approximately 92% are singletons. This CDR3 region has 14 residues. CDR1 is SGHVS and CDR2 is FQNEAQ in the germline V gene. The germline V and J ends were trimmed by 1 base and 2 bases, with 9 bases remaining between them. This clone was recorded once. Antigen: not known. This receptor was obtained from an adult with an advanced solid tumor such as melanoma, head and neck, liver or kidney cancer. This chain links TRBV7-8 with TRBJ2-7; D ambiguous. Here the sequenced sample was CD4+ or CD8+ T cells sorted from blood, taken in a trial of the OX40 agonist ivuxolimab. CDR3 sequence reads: CASSLESGTYEQYF. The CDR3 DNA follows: TGTGCCAGCAGCTTAGAGTCAGGCACCTACGAGCAGTACTTC.